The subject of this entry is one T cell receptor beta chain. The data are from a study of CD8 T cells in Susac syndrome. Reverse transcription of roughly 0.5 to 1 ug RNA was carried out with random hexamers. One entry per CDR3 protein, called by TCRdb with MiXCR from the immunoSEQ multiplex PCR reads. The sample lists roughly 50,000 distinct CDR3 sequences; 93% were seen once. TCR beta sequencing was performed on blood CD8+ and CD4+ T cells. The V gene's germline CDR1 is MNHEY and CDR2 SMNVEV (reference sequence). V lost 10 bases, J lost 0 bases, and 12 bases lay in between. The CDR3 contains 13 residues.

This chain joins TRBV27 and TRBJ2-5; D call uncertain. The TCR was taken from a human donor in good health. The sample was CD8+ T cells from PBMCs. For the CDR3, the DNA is TGTGCCATCCGACCCGTGGACCAAGAGACCCAGTACTTC. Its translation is CAIRPVDQETQYF.